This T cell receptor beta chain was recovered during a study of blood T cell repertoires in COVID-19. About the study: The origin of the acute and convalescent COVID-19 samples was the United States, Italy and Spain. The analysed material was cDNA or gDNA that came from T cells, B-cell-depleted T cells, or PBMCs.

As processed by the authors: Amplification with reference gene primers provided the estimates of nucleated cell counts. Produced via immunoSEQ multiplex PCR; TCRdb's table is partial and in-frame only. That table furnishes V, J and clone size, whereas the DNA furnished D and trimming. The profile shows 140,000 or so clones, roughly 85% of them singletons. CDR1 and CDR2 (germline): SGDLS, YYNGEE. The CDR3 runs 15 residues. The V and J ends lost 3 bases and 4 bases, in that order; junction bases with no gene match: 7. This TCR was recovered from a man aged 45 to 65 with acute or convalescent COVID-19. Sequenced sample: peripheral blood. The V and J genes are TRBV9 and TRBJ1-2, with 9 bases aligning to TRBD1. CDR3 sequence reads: CASSEGQGGGYGYTF. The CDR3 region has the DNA TGTGCCAGCAGCGAGGGACAGGGAGGTGGCTATGGCTACACCTTC.